Listed here are 8 T cell receptor beta chains from one sample, sequenced in a study of blood T cell repertoires in COVID-19. The protocol was immunoSEQ multiplex PCR, while the TCRdb copy is restricted to in-frame clones and leaves out a portion. The sample has fewer than 150,000 clones, 84% seen once. Sequenced: peripheral blood. These receptors all stem from a human donor in a cohort sampled during active COVID-19.

This clone occurred once. The V and J genes are TRBV5-1 and TRBJ2-7, with a tentative D call TRBD1 (6 bases). The CDR3 is made up of 14 amino acids. Germline lookup yields CDR1 SGHRS and CDR2 YFSETQ. V was cut by 0 bases and J by 2 bases, with 9 bases left in between. In DNA form, the CDR3 reads TGCGCCAGCAGCTTGGATGGACAGACCTACGAGCAGTACTTC. It yields the protein CASSLDGQTYEQYF.

This chain links TRBV7-9 with TRBJ1-4; perhaps TRBD1 as D (6 bases). With 1 base removed from V and 9 bases from J, the gap between germline ends came to 15 bases. Germline assignment: CDR1 SEHNR and CDR2 FQNEAQ (reference sequence). The CDR3 covers 15 residues. The CDR3 nucleotides read TGTGCCAGCAGCTTAGTCAGGGGCGGTCCGAAAAAACTGTTTTTT. This encodes CASSLVRGGPKKLFF.

The chain uses TRBV7-8 and TRBJ1-5; TRBD1 is a possible D gene (6 bases). CDR3 size: 14 residues. Trimming stripped 1 base from V and 3 bases from J, with 7 bases between. Germline CDR1 SGHVS, CDR2 FQNEAQ. CDR3 in amino acids: CASSLDRVNQPQHF. CDR3 nucleotides: TGTGCCAGCAGCTTAGACAGGGTCAATCAGCCCCAGCATTTT.

The CDR3 bases are TGTGCCAGCAATCCGGGACAGGGGGTACCGACTAGCACAGATACGCAGTATTTT. This sequence encodes CASNPGQGVPTSTDTQYF. V is TRBV2 and J is TRBJ2-3; 11 nucleotides match TRBD1. This CDR3 region has 18 residues. Looked up from germline, CDR1 is SNHLY and CDR2 is FYNNEI. J lost 0 bases, V lost 7 bases, and 12 bases had no gene match.

This chain connects TRBV5-4 to TRBJ1-6, with 11 bases aligning to TRBD1. The V segment lost 2 bases and the J segment 9 bases; nucleotides outside the gene matches: 13. Germline loops: CDR1 SGHNT, CDR2 YYREEE (reference sequence). The CDR3 has 18 residues. CDR3 DNA sequence: TGTGCCAGCAGCTTACCCACATCCGGGACAGGGGGAGGTTCACCCCTCCACTTT. Encoded protein: CASSLPTSGTGGGSPLHF.

The rearrangement joins TRBV7-3 to TRBJ2-7; D possibly corresponds to TRBD1 (5 bases). The CDR3 is made up of 13 amino acids. Trimming cost V 2 bases and J 6 bases, with 11 bases left between them. CDR1 and CDR2 (germline): SGHTA, FQGTGA. The CDR3 DNA sequence: TGTGCCAGCAGCTTATCGGCAGGGCTCGAGCAGTACTTC. Translated, it gives CASSLSAGLEQYF.

The chain links TRBV6-5 to TRBJ2-7; 8 bases fit TRBD2. CDR1 is MNHEY and CDR2 is SVGAGI in the germline V gene. V trimming: 5 bases; J trimming: 3 bases; junction bases outside the gene matches: 9. This CDR3 comprises 15 residues. CDR3 residues: CASSRNSGGIYEQYF. DNA for the CDR3: TGTGCCAGCAGTCGCAACAGCGGGGGAATCTACGAGCAGTACTTC.

The chain couples TRBV9 to TRBJ1-2; D uncertain. CDR1 SGDLS and CDR2 YYNGEE come from the germline V gene. Trimming shortened V by 2 bases and J by 2 bases, and 4 bases separated the two germline ends. The CDR3 has 12 residues. The CDR3 DNA follows: TGTGCCAGCAGCGTTCAGAACTATGGCTACACCTTC. Protein: CASSVQNYGYTF.